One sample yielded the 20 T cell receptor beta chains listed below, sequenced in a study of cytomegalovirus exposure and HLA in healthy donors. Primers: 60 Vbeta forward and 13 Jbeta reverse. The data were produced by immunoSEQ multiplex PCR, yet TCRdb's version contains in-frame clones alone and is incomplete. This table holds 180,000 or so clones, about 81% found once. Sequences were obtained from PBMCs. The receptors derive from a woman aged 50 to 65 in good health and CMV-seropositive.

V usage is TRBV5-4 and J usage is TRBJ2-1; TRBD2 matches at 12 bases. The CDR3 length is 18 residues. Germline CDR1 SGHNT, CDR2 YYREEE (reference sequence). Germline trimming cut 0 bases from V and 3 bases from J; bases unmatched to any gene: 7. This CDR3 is CASSLDLAGGLNYNEQFF. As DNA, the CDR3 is TGTGCCAGCAGCTTGGATCTAGCGGGAGGGCTAAACTACAATGAGCAGTTCTTC.

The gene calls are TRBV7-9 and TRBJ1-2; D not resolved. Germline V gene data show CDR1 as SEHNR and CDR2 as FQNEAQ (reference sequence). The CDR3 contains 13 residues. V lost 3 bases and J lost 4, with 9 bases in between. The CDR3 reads CASSFTSGYGYTF. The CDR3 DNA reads TGTGCCAGCAGCTTCACGTCCGGCTATGGCTACACCTTC.

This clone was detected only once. The DNA for the CDR3 is TGTGCCAGCAGTTTCCTCACAGGGGGCATTTACAATGAGCAGTTCTTC. It is translated as CASSFLTGGIYNEQFF. The V gene is TRBV6-5, the J gene TRBJ2-1; 9 positions agree with TRBD1. Germline CDR1 and CDR2: MNHEY and SVGAGI. The V gene end was trimmed by 4 bases and the J gene end by 4 bases; junction bases not matched to a gene: 8. The CDR3 runs to 16 residues.

The DNA for the CDR3 is TGCGCCAGCAGCCAAGATCAGGGGCTGGGCACTGAAGCTTTCTTT. Its translation: CASSQDQGLGTEAFF. The chain recombines TRBV4-3 with TRBJ1-1, with TRBD1 as a possible D gene (6 bases). The CDR3 is 15 residues long. Germline lookup yields CDR1 LGHNA and CDR2 YSLEER. The germline V and J ends were trimmed by 0 bases and 4 bases, with 12 bases remaining between them.

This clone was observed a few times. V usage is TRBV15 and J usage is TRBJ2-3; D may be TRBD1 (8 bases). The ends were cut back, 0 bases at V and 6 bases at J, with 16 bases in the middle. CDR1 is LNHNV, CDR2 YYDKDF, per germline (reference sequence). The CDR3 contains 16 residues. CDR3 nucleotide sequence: TGTGCCACCAGCAGAGAGGGGGGGACAGGCGGCGATACGCAGTATTTT. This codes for CATSREGGTGGDTQYF.

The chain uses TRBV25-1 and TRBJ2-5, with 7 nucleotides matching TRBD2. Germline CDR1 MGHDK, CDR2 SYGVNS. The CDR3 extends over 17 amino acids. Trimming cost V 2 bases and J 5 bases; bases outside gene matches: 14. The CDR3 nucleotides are TGTGCCAGCAGTGAAGGTTCTAGCGGCTCCGAGGGGGAGACCCAGTACTTC. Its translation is CASSEGSSGSEGETQYF.

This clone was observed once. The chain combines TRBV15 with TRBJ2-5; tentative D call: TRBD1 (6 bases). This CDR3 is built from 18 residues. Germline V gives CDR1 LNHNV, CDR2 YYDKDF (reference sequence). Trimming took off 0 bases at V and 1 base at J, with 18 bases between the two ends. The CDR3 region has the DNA TGTGCCACCAGCAGAGATCATTCTTCCAGGACAGCCCAAGAGACCCAGTACTTC. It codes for CATSRDHSSRTAQETQYF.

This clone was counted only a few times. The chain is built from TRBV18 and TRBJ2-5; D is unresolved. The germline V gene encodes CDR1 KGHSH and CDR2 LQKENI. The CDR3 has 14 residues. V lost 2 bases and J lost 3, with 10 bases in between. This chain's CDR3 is CASSPSTVKETQYF. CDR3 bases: TGTGCCAGCTCACCAAGTACAGTGAAAGAGACCCAGTACTTC.

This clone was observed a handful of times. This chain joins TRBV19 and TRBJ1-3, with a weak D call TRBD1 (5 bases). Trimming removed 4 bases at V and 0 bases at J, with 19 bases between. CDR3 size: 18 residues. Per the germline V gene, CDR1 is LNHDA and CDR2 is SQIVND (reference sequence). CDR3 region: CASSTVTESYNSGNTIYF. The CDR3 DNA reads TGTGCCAGTAGTACGGTGACAGAAAGCTACAACTCTGGAAACACCATATATTTT. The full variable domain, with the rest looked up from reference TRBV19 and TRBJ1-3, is DGGITQSPKYLFRKEGQNVTLSCEQNLNHDAMYWYRQDPGQGLRLIYYSQIVNDFQKGDIAEGYSVSREKKESFPLTVTSAQKNPTAFYLCASSTVTESYNSGNTIYFGEGSWLTVV.

The CDR3 DNA sequence: TGCAGCGTTGTGGGGGAGGGTCAGAGCTCCTACAATGAGCAGTTCTTC. Translating gives CSVVGEGQSSYNEQFF. The chain uses TRBV29-1 and TRBJ2-1; 7 nucleotides align to TRBD2. With 4 bases clipped from V and 0 bases from J, the junction kept 9 bases outside the gene matches. The germline gives CDR1 SQVTM, CDR2 ANQGSEA. This CDR3 is built from 16 residues.

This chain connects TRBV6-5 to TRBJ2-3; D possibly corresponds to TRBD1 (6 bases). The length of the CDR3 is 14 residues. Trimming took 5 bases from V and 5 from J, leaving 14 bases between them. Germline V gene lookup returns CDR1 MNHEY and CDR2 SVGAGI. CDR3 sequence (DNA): TGTGCCAGCAGTACGACAGGTAGTCAAGATACGCAGTATTTT. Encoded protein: CASSTTGSQDTQYF.

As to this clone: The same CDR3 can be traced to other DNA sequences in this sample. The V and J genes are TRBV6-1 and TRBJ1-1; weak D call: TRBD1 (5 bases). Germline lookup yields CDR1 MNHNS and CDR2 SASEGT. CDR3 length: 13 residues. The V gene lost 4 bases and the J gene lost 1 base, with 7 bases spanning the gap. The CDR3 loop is CASSAQGNTEAFF. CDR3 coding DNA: TGTGCCAGCAGTGCGCAGGGGAACACTGAAGCTTTCTTT.

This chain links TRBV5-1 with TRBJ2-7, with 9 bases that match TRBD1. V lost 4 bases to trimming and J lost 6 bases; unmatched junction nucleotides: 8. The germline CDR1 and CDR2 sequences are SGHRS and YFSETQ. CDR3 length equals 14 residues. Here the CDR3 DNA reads TGCGCCAGCAGCCCCGCCGGGACAGGGAGCGAGCAGTACTTC. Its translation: CASSPAGTGSEQYF.

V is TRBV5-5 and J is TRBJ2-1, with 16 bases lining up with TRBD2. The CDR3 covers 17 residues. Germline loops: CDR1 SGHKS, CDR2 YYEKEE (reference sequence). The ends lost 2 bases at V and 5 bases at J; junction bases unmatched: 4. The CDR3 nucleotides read TGTGCCAGCAGCTTAGGGACTAGCGGGGGGGCTAACAATGAGCAGTTCTTC. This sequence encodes CASSLGTSGGANNEQFF. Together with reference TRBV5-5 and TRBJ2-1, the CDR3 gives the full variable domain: DAGVTQSPTHLIKTRGQQVTLRCSPISGHKSVSWYQQVLGQGPQFIFQYYEKEERGRGNFPDRFSARQFPNYSSELNVNALLLGDSALYLCASSLGTSGGANNEQFFGPGTRLTVL.

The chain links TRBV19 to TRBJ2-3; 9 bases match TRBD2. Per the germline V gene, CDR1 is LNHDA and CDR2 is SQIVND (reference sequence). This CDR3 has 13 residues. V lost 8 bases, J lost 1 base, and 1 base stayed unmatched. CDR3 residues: CASASGGTDTQYF. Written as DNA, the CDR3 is TGTGCCAGTGCTAGCGGGGGCACAGATACGCAGTATTTT.

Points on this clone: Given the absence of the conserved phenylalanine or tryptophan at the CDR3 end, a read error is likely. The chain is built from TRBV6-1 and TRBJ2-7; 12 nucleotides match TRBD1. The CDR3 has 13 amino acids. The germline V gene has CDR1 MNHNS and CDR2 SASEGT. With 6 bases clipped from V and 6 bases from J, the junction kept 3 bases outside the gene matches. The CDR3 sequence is CASSGTGGPEQYL. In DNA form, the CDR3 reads TGTGCCAGCAGCGGGACAGGGGGCCCCGAGCAGTACCTC.

The CDR3 DNA reads TGTGCCACCAGCGGGACAGGGGATCAGCCCCAGCATTTT. Translating gives CATSGTGDQPQHF. The chain carries TRBV15 and TRBJ1-5; 10 nucleotides agree with TRBD1. The CDR3 totals 13 residues. After removal of 5 bases from V and 5 bases from J, the junction contained 0 bases not matched to a gene. Germline V gene data show CDR1 as LNHNV and CDR2 as YYDKDF (reference sequence).

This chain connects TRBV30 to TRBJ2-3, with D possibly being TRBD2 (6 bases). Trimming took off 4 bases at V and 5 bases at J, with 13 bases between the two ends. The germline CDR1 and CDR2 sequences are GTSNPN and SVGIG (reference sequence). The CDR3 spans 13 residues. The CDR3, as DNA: TGTGCCTGGAACAGTAGGAGGGAAGATACGCAGTATTTT. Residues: CAWNSRREDTQYF.

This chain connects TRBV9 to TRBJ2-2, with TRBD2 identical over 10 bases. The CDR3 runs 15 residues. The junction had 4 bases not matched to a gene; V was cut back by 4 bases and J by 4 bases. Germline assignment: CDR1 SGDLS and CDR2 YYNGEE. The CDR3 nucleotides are TGTGCCAGCAGCCCCCCTAGCGGGAGCACCGGGGAGCTGTTTTTT. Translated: CASSPPSGSTGELFF.

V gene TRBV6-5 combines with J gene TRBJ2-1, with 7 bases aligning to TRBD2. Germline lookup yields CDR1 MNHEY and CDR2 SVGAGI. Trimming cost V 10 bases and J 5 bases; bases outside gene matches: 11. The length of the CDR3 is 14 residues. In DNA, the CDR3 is TGTGCCACCTCGAGGGACTATTTAAACAATGAGCAGTTCTTC. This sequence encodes CATSRDYLNNEQFF.